These T cell receptor beta chains were read from a single sample in a study of blood T cells in healthy people across ages. Each CDR3 protein gets one entry after TCRdb re-called the 5' RACE reads with MiXCR. The sample includes approximately 900,000 distinct CDR3 sequences, 25% to 30% of them seen just once. The sample also formed part of further work on T cells of mothers and their children.

Sequenced material: blood. The receptors were gathered from a woman aged 40 to 50 in good health. Both conserved end residues are part of each CDR3. The D gene is left open where the match is weak. Part of the rows lack a size; the others show once, few, many or a class for expanded clones.

clone size	V gene	J gene	D gene	CDR3 DNA	CDR3 protein
many	TRBV29-1	TRBJ2-1	.	TGCAGCGTTGGGACAGTTTACAATGAGCAGTTCTTC	CSVGTVYNEQFF
.	TRBV5-1	TRBJ2-1	TRBD2	TGCGCCAGCAGCTTCGGGACTAGCGTCAACAATGAGCAGTTCTTC	CASSFGTSVNNEQFF
few	TRBV20-1	TRBJ2-7	TRBD1	TGCAGTGCTCCTGGGGCAGGGGGCTCCTACGAGCAGTACTTC	CSAPGAGGSYEQYF
.	TRBV20-1	TRBJ1-1	TRBD1	TGCAGTGCCCCGCCGAGGACAGGGGACATGAACACTGAAGCTTTCTTT	CSAPPRTGDMNTEAFF
.	TRBV5-1	TRBJ2-1	.	TGCGCCAGCAGCTTGATGGCAGGGGAATGGGGTGAGCAGTTCTTC	CASSLMAGEWGEQFF
few	TRBV12-3/TRBV12-4	TRBJ2-7	.	TGTGCCAGCAGTAAAGGGGGGATCAGCTCCTACGAGCAGTACTTC	CASSKGGISSYEQYF
.	TRBV6-6	TRBJ2-4	TRBD1	TGTGCCAGCTACTCGGGACAGGGTTTAGAAAACATTCAGTACTTC	CASYSGQGLENIQYF
few	TRBV20-1	TRBJ2-7	TRBD1	TGCAGTGCTACCTATGTAGGGGGCGATTTCTCCTACGAGCAGTACTTC	CSATYVGGDFSYEQYF
.	TRBV5-1	TRBJ2-3	TRBD1	TGCGCCAGCAGCTGGACAGGGGGCGATGATACGCAGTATTTT	CASSWTGGDDTQYF
.	TRBV3-1	TRBJ1-1	.	TGTGCCAGCAGCCAAGGGCACGGGATGCGGGCCCGGAACACTGAAGCTTTCTTT	CASSQGHGMRARNTEAFF
.	TRBV4-2	TRBJ1-6	.	TGTGCCAGCAGGCAGACCGATCTGGATAATTCACCCCTCCACTTT	CASRQTDLDNSPLHF
few	TRBV6-2/TRBV6-3	TRBJ2-1	.	TGTGCCAGCAGTCGACCACCGCATGAGCAGTTCTTC	CASSRPPHEQFF
many	TRBV9	TRBJ2-6	.	TGTGCCAGCAGCGTACTGAACGTCGACTCTGGGGCCAACGTCCTGACTTTC	CASSVLNVDSGANVLTF
.	TRBV11-3	TRBJ2-3	.	TGTGCCAGCAGCTTAGGTACAGGACGCACAGATACGCAGTATTTT	CASSLGTGRTDTQYF
many	TRBV4-3	TRBJ1-6	TRBD1	TGCGCCAGCAGCCCCACCCGGGACAGGAGTAATTCACCCCTCCACTTT	CASSPTRDRSNSPLHF
.	TRBV2	TRBJ2-3	.	TGTGCCAGCAGCGGGACATCTCTGGTCCCGGATACGCAGTATTTT	CASSGTSLVPDTQYF
many	TRBV19	TRBJ1-2	TRBD1	TGTGCCAGTGGCACCCGGGACAGGGGCGTCACTAACTATGGCTACACCTTC	CASGTRDRGVTNYGYTF
few	TRBV12-3/TRBV12-4	TRBJ1-2	.	TGTGCCAGCAGTTTATTCGCCGGGGTTAGTGGCTACACCTTC	CASSLFAGVSGYTF
few	TRBV3-1	TRBJ2-7	TRBD1	TGTGCCAGCAGCCAAGAGGACAGGGGGATCTACGAGCAGTACTTC	CASSQEDRGIYEQYF
few	TRBV12-5	TRBJ1-1	.	TGTGCTAGTGGTTTCCCAGACAGGTGGAACACTGAAGCTTTCTTT	CASGFPDRWNTEAFF
.	TRBV9	TRBJ2-7	TRBD1	TGTGCCAGCAGCAGACGGGACAGCGAGTCCTACGAGCAGTACTTC	CASSRRDSESYEQYF
.	TRBV28	TRBJ1-2	.	TGTGCCAGCCGCCTCGGGACGGGGTTTGCTATACCGGTGAACTATGGCTACACCTTC	CASRLGTGFAIPVNYGYTF
.	TRBV11-2	TRBJ1-2	.	TGTGCCAGCAGCTTAGATCCCGCAGGGCGTTATGGCTACACCTTC	CASSLDPAGRYGYTF
.	TRBV13	TRBJ2-1	TRBD2	TGTGCCAGCAGCTTATCGACTAGCGGGAGACGCAATGAGCAGTTCTTC	CASSLSTSGRRNEQFF
.	TRBV30	TRBJ2-5	.	TGTGCCTGGAGTGCCGGGGTCCAAGAGACCCAGTACTTC	CAWSAGVQETQYF
few	TRBV12-3/TRBV12-4	TRBJ2-5	TRBD1	TGTGCCAGCAGCCAAAGGACAGGGGGCCTCCGAGGGACCCAGTACTTC	CASSQRTGGLRGTQYF
many	TRBV7-6	TRBJ1-6	.	TGTGCCAGCAGCTTGGTAAACAATTCACCCCTCCACTTT	CASSLVNNSPLHF
.	TRBV10-3	TRBJ2-7	TRBD1	TGTGCCATCAGTGAGTCTGGCGGACAGGGCTACGAGCAGTACTTC	CAISESGGQGYEQYF
few	TRBV7-9	TRBJ1-2	.	TGTGCCAGCAGCTTACTCGGTTCAGGGGAGGGTGGCTACACCTTC	CASSLLGSGEGGYTF